Listed here are 29 T cell receptor beta chains from one sample, sequenced in a study of T cell responses to AZD1222 COVID-19 vaccine. Method: immunoSEQ multiplex PCR; TCRdb's copy keeps in-frame clones and lacks some. This table has some 190,000 clones, nearly 95% appearing once. Sample: peripheral blood, taken 28 days after the second AZD1222 dose. The receptor source for this set is an adult who received the AZD1222 COVID-19 vaccine.

The gene calls are TRBV27 and TRBJ2-2; D gene ambiguous. Trimming cost V 2 bases and J 3 bases, with 7 bases left between them. Per germline, CDR1 MNHEY and CDR2 SMNVEV (reference sequence). The CDR3 consists of 14 residues. CDR3 nucleotide sequence: TGTGCCAGCAGTTTAAGCTATCACACCGGGGAGCTGTTTTTT. Residues: CASSLSYHTGELFF.

This clone was observed a single time. The V gene is TRBV6-1, the J gene TRBJ2-7; 8 positions agree with TRBD2. Looked up from germline, CDR1 is MNHNS and CDR2 is SASEGT. Trimming removed 4 bases from V and 3 bases from J; junction bases left unmatched: 11. The CDR3 spans 16 residues. DNA of the CDR3: TGTGCCAGCAGTGTCGATCAGAGACTAGCGTTCTACGAGCAGTACTTC. This gives the protein CASSVDQRLAFYEQYF.

V usage is TRBV18 and J usage is TRBJ2-5; weak D call: TRBD2 (5 bases). With 3 bases removed from V and 7 bases from J, the gap between germline ends came to 24 bases. The CDR3 contains 17 residues. Per the germline V gene, CDR1 is KGHSH and CDR2 is LQKENI. This chain's CDR3 is CASSPPVTSAGFGTQYF. The CDR3 DNA is TGTGCCAGCTCACCGCCTGTTACTAGTGCCGGCTTCGGGACCCAGTACTTC.

The chain uses TRBV5-4 and TRBJ2-5; 12 bases match TRBD2. After removal of 3 bases from V and 1 base from J, the junction contained 4 bases not matched to a gene. Germline values: CDR1 SGHNT, CDR2 YYREEE (reference sequence). This CDR3 comprises 16 residues. CDR3 sequence: CASSSILAGGQETQYF. Here the CDR3 DNA reads TGTGCCAGCAGCTCAATACTAGCGGGGGGCCAAGAGACCCAGTACTTC. The whole variable domain, remainder taken from reference TRBV5-4 and TRBJ2-5, is ETGVTQSPTHLIKTRGQQVTLRCSSQSGHNTVSWYQQALGQGPQFIFQYYREEENGRGNFPPRFSGLQFPNYSSELNVNALELDDSALYLCASSSILAGGQETQYFGPGTRLLVL.

The V and J genes are TRBV24-1 and TRBJ1-2; 8 nucleotides match TRBD1. Germline loops: CDR1 KGHDR, CDR2 SFDVKD. This CDR3 is built from 15 residues. V gave up 4 bases and J gave up 4 bases; unmatched junction bases: 7. In nucleotides, the CDR3 is TGTGCCACCAGTGACCGAGACAGGGGTATCTATGGCTACACCTTC. Its protein is CATSDRDRGIYGYTF.

The chain combines TRBV28 with TRBJ1-2, with D unresolved. The germline gives CDR1 MDHEN, CDR2 SYDVKM. The ends were cut back, 5 bases at V and 2 bases at J, with 6 bases in the middle. CDR3 length equals 12 residues. CDR3 region: CASSDGNYGYTF. DNA for the CDR3: TGTGCCAGCAGTGACGGGAACTATGGCTACACCTTC.

This clone was seen once. The genes are TRBV5-1 and TRBJ2-7; 12 bases are a match to TRBD2. The CDR3 spans 16 residues. Per germline, CDR1 SGHRS and CDR2 YFSETQ. Germline trimming cut 5 bases from V and 7 bases from J; bases unmatched to any gene: 13. CDR3 sequence: CASSQGLAGSIGEQYF. The CDR3 region has the DNA TGCGCCAGCAGTCAAGGACTAGCGGGATCTATAGGGGAGCAGTACTTC.

Concerning this clone itself: Other DNA sequences from this sample encode an identical CDR3 as well. The chain is built from TRBV7-9 and TRBJ2-2; perhaps TRBD2 as D (5 bases). Germline CDR1 reads SEHNR; CDR2 reads FQNEAQ (reference sequence). CDR3 length: 14 amino acids. Trimming left V 6 bases short and J 1 base short, with 9 bases between. The CDR3 here is CASSPGLNTGELFF. In nucleotides, the CDR3 is TGTGCCAGCAGTCCGGGGTTGAACACCGGGGAGCTGTTTTTT.

This chain uses TRBV6-5 with TRBJ2-5, with a possible D match to TRBD1 (5 bases). The CDR3 consists of 14 residues. V lost 6 bases and J lost 1, with 12 bases in between. Germline CDR1 MNHEY, CDR2 SVGAGI. CDR3 DNA sequence: TGTGCCAGCAGCTTTAGACAGAGCCAAGAGACCCAGTACTTC. It encodes CASSFRQSQETQYF.

This clone was seen once. The chain recombines TRBV12-3 or TRBV12-4 with TRBJ1-2; D is uncertain. This CDR3 contains 12 residues. V was shortened by 5 bases and J by 5 bases, with 9 bases between the two germline ends. CDR3: CASSQQLYGYTF. CDR3 bases: TGTGCCAGCAGTCAACAACTATATGGCTACACCTTC.

The chain uses TRBV10-3 and TRBJ2-5, with D perhaps TRBD2 (7 bases). CDR1 is ENHRY and CDR2 is SYGVKD in the germline V gene. Trimming removed 6 bases at V and 5 bases at J, with 28 bases between. This CDR3 spans 18 amino acids. The CDR3: CAISPGSGGGVAGETQYF. DNA for the CDR3: TGTGCCATCAGCCCTGGTAGTGGAGGGGGGGTTGCAGGGGAGACCCAGTACTTC.

This rearrangement joins TRBV5-6 to TRBJ2-1; D is undetermined. From germline, CDR1 is SGHDT and CDR2 YYEEEE. This CDR3 contains 14 residues. Trimming cost V 4 bases and J 7 bases, with 15 bases left between them. The chain's CDR3 is CASSPGRLWNEQFF. The CDR3 DNA is TGTGCCAGCAGCCCCGGACGGCTTTGGAATGAGCAGTTCTTC.

The chain couples TRBV9 to TRBJ2-2; TRBD1 is a possible D gene (5 bases). Trimming stripped 0 bases from V and 1 base from J, with 10 bases between. The CDR3 totals 16 residues. Germline V gene data show CDR1 as SGDLS and CDR2 as YYNGEE. The CDR3 spells CASSVASRENTGELFF. The DNA for the CDR3 is TGTGCCAGCAGCGTAGCTTCCAGGGAGAACACCGGGGAGCTGTTTTTT.

The count of this clone is one. V and J are TRBV5-1 and TRBJ2-7; D not certain. The germline V gene encodes CDR1 SGHRS and CDR2 YFSETQ. The CDR3 has 14 amino acids. The ends were cut back, 2 bases at V and 5 bases at J, with 14 bases in the middle. CDR3 coding DNA: TGCGCCAGCAGCTTTGTGAGCTCCTTGGACGAGCAGTACTTC. It translates to CASSFVSSLDEQYF.

This clone was seen a handful of times. The chain uses TRBV19 and TRBJ1-5; D might be TRBD1 (6 bases). Per germline, CDR1 LNHDA and CDR2 SQIVND (reference sequence). The CDR3 contains 13 residues. The V and J ends lost 11 bases and 7 bases respectively, with 18 bases between them. CDR3 coding DNA: TGTGCCCACGGGGCAGGGGTGGGGCAGCCCCAGCATTTT. Its translation is CAHGAGVGQPQHF.

The V gene is TRBV28, the J gene TRBJ2-4; perhaps TRBD1 as D (5 bases). This CDR3 region has 14 residues. V was trimmed by 7 bases and J by 0 bases, leaving 10 bases between them. Per germline, CDR1 MDHEN and CDR2 SYDVKM. For the CDR3, the DNA is TGTGCCAGCATCGACAGTCTAGCCAAAAACATTCAGTACTTC. This translates into CASIDSLAKNIQYF.

This rearrangement joins TRBV3-1 (or the pseudogene TRBV3-2) to TRBJ1-1; no reliable D call. This CDR3 comprises 12 residues. Germline CDR1 and CDR2: LGHDT and YNNKEL (reference sequence). V lost 0 bases and J 5 bases, leaving 4 bases between the germline ends. The CDR3 DNA reads as TGTGCCAGCAGCCAAGAGGGGACTGAAGCTTTCTTT. It codes for CASSQEGTEAFF.

The V and J genes are TRBV11-2 and TRBJ1-4; weak D call: TRBD1 (5 bases). V lost 5 bases and J 8 bases, leaving 12 bases between the germline ends. The CDR3 runs to 13 residues. Germline assignment: CDR1 SGHAT and CDR2 FQNNGV. This CDR3 reads CASSPRGGEKLFF. The CDR3 nucleotides read TGTGCCAGCAGCCCAAGGGGAGGGGAAAAACTGTTTTTT.

The rearrangement uses TRBV29-1 and TRBJ1-1, with no clear D. The CDR3 contains 13 residues. The ends were cut back, 5 bases at V and 0 bases at J, with 10 bases in the middle. The germline gives CDR1 SQVTM, CDR2 ANQGSEA. The CDR3: CSVSHRMNTEAFF. The CDR3 DNA reads as TGCAGCGTTAGCCACCGAATGAACACTGAAGCTTTCTTT.

This clone was seen a single time. This chain uses TRBV7-8 with TRBJ1-4; TRBD1 aligns across 7 bases. Losses at the gene ends were 5 bases for V and 5 bases for J; bases not matched to a gene: 8. Per the germline V gene, CDR1 is SGHVS and CDR2 is FQNEAQ. This CDR3 has 15 amino acids. Here the CDR3 reads CASSLLTTGNEKLFF. The DNA for the CDR3 is TGTGCCAGCAGCCTACTAACGACAGGGAATGAAAAACTGTTTTTT.

This clone was detected only once. DNA for the CDR3: TGCGCCAGCAGCTTGGATACAGTCGAGACCGGGGAGCTGTTTTTT. Its protein product is CASSLDTVETGELFF. The chain links TRBV5-1 to TRBJ2-2; D not resolved. The V end lost 0 bases, the J end lost 5 bases, and 11 bases lay between the germline ends. The CDR3 contains 15 residues. CDR1 is SGHRS and CDR2 is YFSETQ in the germline V gene.

This chain connects TRBV10-3 to TRBJ2-7, with D unresolved. Trimming took 10 bases from V and 1 from J, leaving 8 bases between them. The CDR3 extends over 11 amino acids. The germline gives CDR1 ENHRY, CDR2 SYGVKD. The CDR3 DNA reads as TGTGCCACGCAGGCGTCCTACGAGCAGTACTTC. The encoded protein is CATQASYEQYF.

The CDR3 sequence: CASSEGQGWSEKLFF. CDR3 DNA sequence: TGTGCCAGCAGTGAAGGGCAGGGGTGGAGCGAAAAACTGTTTTTT. The rearrangement links TRBV2 to TRBJ1-4; D possibly corresponds to TRBD1 (6 bases). The germline V and J ends were trimmed by 1 base and 8 bases, with 14 bases remaining between them. The CDR3 length is 15 residues. Germline V gives CDR1 SNHLY, CDR2 FYNNEI.

CDR3 in amino acids: CASMGGQTGELFF. Here the CDR3 DNA reads TGTGCCAGTATGGGGGGGCAGACCGGGGAGCTGTTTTTT. The chain has TRBV19 and TRBJ2-2, with a possible D match to TRBD2 (7 bases). Germline CDR1 is LNHDA and CDR2 is SQIVND (reference sequence). Trimming cost V 7 bases and J 5 bases, with 11 bases left between them. This CDR3 is built from 13 residues.

V is TRBV27 and J is TRBJ1-1; D is unresolved. The V and J ends lost 3 bases and 4 bases respectively, with 12 bases between them. Germline lookup yields CDR1 MNHEY and CDR2 SMNVEV (reference sequence). CDR3 length: 14 residues. CDR3 sequence reads: CASSFDGSRTEAFF. The DNA for the CDR3 is TGTGCCAGCAGTTTCGACGGTAGCCGCACTGAAGCTTTCTTT.

The chain has TRBV30 and TRBJ2-7; 7 bases match TRBD1. CDR1 and CDR2 (germline): GTSNPN, SVGIG (reference sequence). V shed 4 bases and J 4 bases; nucleotides not matched to a gene: 4. The CDR3 is 12 amino acids. The CDR3 DNA sequence: TGTGCCTGGACCGACAGGGCTTACGAGCAGTACTTC. Amino acids: CAWTDRAYEQYF.

This chain connects TRBV4-1 to TRBJ2-6; TRBD2 matches at 12 bases. The CDR3 is made up of 19 amino acids. Unmatched junction bases numbered 9, after V lost 4 bases and J lost 2 bases. Germline CDR1 reads MGHRA; CDR2 reads YSYEKL. CDR3 DNA: TGCGCCAGCAGCCGAAAGACTAGCGGGAGAGACACTGGGGCCAACGTCCTGACTTTC. The encoded protein is CASSRKTSGRDTGANVLTF.

The chain carries TRBV10-1 and TRBJ2-1; 10 bases line up with TRBD1. The CDR3 contains 15 residues. J was trimmed by 7 bases and V by 4 bases; bases with no gene match: 7. The V gene's germline CDR1 is WNHNN and CDR2 SYGVQD (reference sequence). The chain's CDR3 is CASSAHGQGGNEQFF. The CDR3 DNA sequence: TGCGCCAGCAGTGCCCATGGACAGGGGGGAAATGAGCAGTTCTTC.

This rearrangement joins TRBV18 to TRBJ1-3, with D unclear. Germline CDR1 and CDR2: KGHSH and LQKENI. V lost 2 bases and J lost 4, with 6 bases in between. The CDR3 extends over 13 amino acids. The DNA of the CDR3 is TGTGCCAGCTCACCAGAGGAGGGAAACACCATATATTTT. Its translation: CASSPEEGNTIYF.